This TCR beta chain was recovered during a study of shared clonotypes between healthy human individuals (dated by TCRdb to about 2020). Turning to the overall study: A couple of women and three men aged 18 to 49 years were included in the cohort. To increase sequencing depth and limit assay-specific biases, TCR repertoire library preparation and sequencing were carried out by different laboratories using diverse techniques. To estimate repertoire size and how much clonotypes are shared between individuals, the study performed deep sequencing of blood TCR repertoires from a handful of healthy adults. For each donor, CD4 naive and CD4 memory were each given three plates, CD8 naive was given two plates, and CD8 memory was given one plate. Per donor, leukapheresis produced somewhere between about 0.94 and 8.9 billion PBMCs.

TCR CDR3 regions were amplified from genomic DNA by multiplex PCR using the deep immunoSEQ assay. For each cell subset, the extracted genomic DNA was distributed evenly across all wells of several immunoSEQ 96-well plates, and each plate served as one replicate. Each replicate PCR for sorted subsets received around 210 ng genomic DNA, equal to 30,000 or so T cell genomes. The purified libraries were quantified using a Qubit 3.0 fluorometer, sized with a Bioanalyzer 2100, and then quantified again using the KAPA Library Quantification kit. Every immunoSEQ 96-well plate was sequenced on a dedicated single-read 150-cycle Illumina NextSeq 550 flow cell. Concerning the study's data processing: Because only junctional sequences without quality scores were contained in the immunoSEQ output, filtering matching that applied to full-length reads could not be performed. To assign V/J genes and CDR3, sequences were annotated against IMGT germline references using PyIR, a Python wrapper for IgBLAST v1.9. Reads were filtered out if the reads had weak V/J assignments (E-value above 1e-6), no CDR3, stop codons, out-of-frame junctions, or ambiguous translated residues. A V3J clonotype was defined by an identical inferred V gene, J gene, and CDR3 amino acid sequence. The percentage overlap between two repertoires was calculated by dividing the number of shared unique clonotypes by the size of the smaller repertoire. Richness of each repertoire was evaluated using RTK rarefaction, the Chao1 estimator, and Recon v2.1 estimates of unobserved clonotypes. For all TCRbeta clonotypes obtained by the gDNA method from a handful of donors, generation probabilities were computed with OLGA. Not all clones reach the TCRdb copy of this immuneACCESS table, which keeps in-frame sequences only. Checked studies attribute under half of the gap to unresolved V genes and leave the rest unexplained. V, J and clone size were drawn from that table, and D and trimming were deduced from the DNA. The sample table holds 2 million to 2.5 million clones, of which approximately 93% were seen once. Under 0.45% of the sample rests with the top ten.

Donors were healthy HIV-negative adults with no recently reported acute infections or vaccinations. Only Caucasian adults living in Nashville, Tennessee, USA were represented among the donors. CD4+ T cells were enriched by magnetic negative selection, after which naive cells were positively selected on CD45RA and the negative fraction was taken as the memory subset. Blood was obtained by leukapheresis, after which PBMCs were separated by Ficoll-Histopaque density gradient centrifugation and cryopreserved in liquid nitrogen vapor phase. Analytical flow cytometry was used to check the purity and quantity of every magnetically sorted T cell population. From each sorted fraction, genomic DNA was isolated and quantified by UV absorbance on a Nanodrop 2000c. Points on this clone: Its antigen is unknown. Base qualities are not recorded, but no much larger clone differs from it by a single base.

Summary of the overall study and its limitations: Naive subsets generally had larger estimated clonotype richness than memory subsets did. Compared with non-shared clonotypes, the clonotypes found in all four sorted-subset donors had higher generation probabilities. Sampling was restricted to blood, and TCR repertoires in tissue are likely to differ from TCR repertoires in blood. Sharing across a few donors was observed for about 5% of naive CD4, 3% to 4% of naive CD8, roughly 2.4% of memory CD4, and about 0.38% of memory CD8 clonotypes. Pairwise subsampling indicated that sequencing depth was expected to affect the degree of clonotype sharing among donors. The genetic and exposure-history diversity represented was limited by the small number of donors. Rarefaction of sorted-subset datasets indicated incomplete sequencing despite the large sequencing depth.

Sequences were obtained from naive CD4+ T cells from PBMCs. What the cell subset or site label conveys for this sample: CD45RA+ positively selected. This TCR was sampled from a man aged 18 to 30 in good health. Some clones in this sample may be carry-over from other donors' samples.

The nucleotides are TGTGCCAGCACCCCGGGAGCGGAATACAATGAGCAGTTCTTC. This translates into CASTPGAEYNEQFF. The V and J segments used are TRBV7-2 and TRBJ2-1, and the D gene may be TRBD2, 6 bases matching. There are 14 amino acids in the CDR3, from cysteine to phenylalanine inclusive. Only the CDR3 DNA stays, 42 bases, in frame from base 1. V and J are truncated by 7 bases and 4 bases respectively, leaving an intervening sequence of 14 bases. Based on the germline V gene, the CDR1 and CDR2 sequences are SGHTA and FQGNSA. With all but the CDR3 taken from the reference TRBV7-2 and TRBJ2-1 genes, the full variable domain is: GAGVSQSPSNKVTEKGKDVELRCDPISGHTALYWYRQSLGQGLEFLIYFQGNSAPDKSGLPSDRFSAERTGGSVSTLTIQRTQQEDSAVYLCASTPGAEYNEQFFGPGTRLTVL.